Listed below are T cell receptor beta chains from one sample, sequenced in a study of CD8 T cells in Susac syndrome. TCRdb reprocessed the immunoSEQ multiplex PCR reads with MiXCR, giving one entry per CDR3 protein. The table records more than 150,000 distinct CDR3 sequences, about 96% of them present only once. Sequencing was carried out using CD4+ T cells from PBMCs. Receptors were obtained from a human donor with Susac syndrome. The CDR3 runs from the conserved cysteine through the conserved F or W. Each record gives: V gene, clone size, D gene, J gene, CDR3 protein, CDR3 DNA. D genes are given only for firm matches. Clone size, where shown, is once, few, many, or a class for clones that have expanded.

TRBV6-5	once	TRBD1	TRBJ1-2	CASRKGTGEANGYTF	TGTGCCAGCAGAAAAGGGACAGGGGAGGCGAATGGCTACACCTTC
TRBV5-6	-	TRBD1	TRBJ1-2	CASSHRRTGNDGYTF	TGTGCCAGCAGCCACCGTCGGACAGGAAATGATGGCTACACCTTC
TRBV4-3	-	TRBD2	TRBJ2-1	CASSQDANPSGVAYNEQFF	TGCGCCAGCAGCCAAGATGCTAACCCTAGCGGGGTGGCATACAATGAGCAGTTCTTC
TRBV30	-	-	TRBJ2-3	CAWSRATWDTQYF	TGTGCCTGGTCTAGAGCAACCTGGGATACGCAGTATTTT
TRBV7-9	-	-	TRBJ1-5	CASSLGFNQPQHF	TGTGCCAGCAGCTTAGGGTTTAATCAGCCCCAGCATTTT
TRBV6-2/TRBV6-3	-	-	TRBJ1-1	CASSPAFRLNTEAFF	TGTGCCAGCAGCCCAGCGTTCAGACTGAACACTGAAGCTTTCTTT
TRBV28	-	-	TRBJ2-5	CASSSQDHPAETQYF	TGTGCCAGCAGTTCCCAGGACCACCCCGCGGAGACCCAGTACTTC
TRBV6-5	-	-	TRBJ1-5	CASSYNLNQPQHF	TGTGCCAGCAGTTACAACCTCAATCAGCCCCAGCATTTT
TRBV9	once	-	TRBJ2-3	CASSVGGRFSTDTQYF	TGTGCCAGCAGCGTAGGTGGCAGATTTAGCACAGATACGCAGTATTTT
TRBV29-1	-	-	TRBJ2-1	CSVVFVEAEQFF	TGCAGCGTTGTATTCGTGGAGGCAGAGCAGTTCTTC
TRBV28	-	-	TRBJ2-5	CASSLGGFQETQYF	TGTGCCAGCAGTTTGGGAGGATTCCAAGAGACCCAGTACTTC
TRBV12-3/TRBV12-4	-	TRBD1	TRBJ1-3	CASSFGTAIYF	TGTGCCAGCAGTTTTGGGACAGCCATATATTTT
TRBV25-1	-	TRBD2	TRBJ2-7	CASKAGPYEQYF	TGTGCCAGCAAAGCGGGACCCTACGAGCAGTACTTC
TRBV9	-	-	TRBJ2-1	CASSSVSSSYNEQFF	TGTGCCAGCAGCTCAGTGTCCAGCTCCTACAATGAGCAGTTCTTC
TRBV9	few	-	TRBJ1-1	CASSRQGDTEAFF	TGTGCCAGCAGCCGGCAGGGTGACACTGAAGCTTTCTTT
TRBV9	-	TRBD1	TRBJ2-3	CASSARTGLTDTQYF	TGTGCCAGCAGCGCCCGGACAGGGCTCACAGATACGCAGTATTTT
TRBV12-3/TRBV12-4	-	-	TRBJ2-2	CASKQGPNTGELFF	TGTGCCAGCAAACAGGGTCCGAACACCGGGGAGCTGTTTTTT